Listed below are T cell receptor beta chains from one sample, sequenced in a study of cytomegalovirus exposure and HLA in healthy donors. Clones were sequenced by immunoSEQ multiplex PCR, and TCRdb holds only the in-frame ones, with some missing. Of 95,000 to 100,000 clones in the sample, 76% were seen once. The material sequenced was PBMCs. These receptors came from a man aged 35 to 55 in good health and CMV-seronegative. Both conserved end residues are part of each CDR3. D genes are given only for firm matches. Size is omitted from some rows. Given values are once, few, many or a class for expanded clones.

D gene: TRBD1; clone size: NA; V gene: TRBV4-1; J gene: TRBJ2-7; CDR3 protein: CASSQVARQGTYEQYF; CDR3 DNA: TGCGCCAGCAGCCAAGTGGCGAGACAGGGTACCTACGAGCAGTACTTC
D gene: NA; clone size: NA; V gene: TRBV27; J gene: TRBJ2-7; CDR3 protein: CANSWVSSSYEQYF; CDR3 DNA: TGTGCCAACAGTTGGGTTAGCAGCTCCTACGAGCAGTACTTC
D gene: TRBD2; clone size: NA; V gene: TRBV5-5; J gene: TRBJ2-7; CDR3 protein: CASSPTTSGPGEQYF; CDR3 DNA: TGTGCCAGCAGCCCCACCACTAGCGGACCGGGCGAGCAGTACTTC
D gene: NA; clone size: NA; V gene: TRBV15; J gene: TRBJ1-5; CDR3 protein: CATSNGGAPVDSNQPQHF; CDR3 DNA: TGTGCCACCAGCAATGGGGGGGCCCCGGTCGATAGCAATCAGCCCCAGCATTTT
D gene: TRBD2; clone size: NA; V gene: TRBV7-2; J gene: TRBJ2-2; CDR3 protein: CASSSRGGTNTGELFF; CDR3 DNA: TGTGCCAGCAGCTCCCGGGGGGGGACGAACACCGGGGAGCTGTTTTTT
D gene: TRBD2; clone size: NA; V gene: TRBV4-1; J gene: TRBJ2-1; CDR3 protein: CASSRTPGLAGVSYNEQFF; CDR3 DNA: TGCGCCAGCAGCCGGACACCGGGACTAGCGGGAGTGTCATACAATGAGCAGTTCTTC
D gene: TRBD1; clone size: NA; V gene: TRBV27; J gene: TRBJ2-5; CDR3 protein: CASKIDTGEETQYF; CDR3 DNA: TGTGCCAGCAAGATCGACACAGGGGAAGAGACCCAGTACTTC
D gene: TRBD1; clone size: NA; V gene: TRBV29-1; J gene: TRBJ2-1; CDR3 protein: CSGRNRGLNEQFF; CDR3 DNA: TGCAGCGGCCGGAACAGGGGGCTCAATGAGCAGTTCTTC
D gene: NA; clone size: once; V gene: TRBV7-2; J gene: TRBJ2-3; CDR3 protein: CASHKISTDTQYF; CDR3 DNA: TGTGCCAGCCACAAGATAAGCACAGATACGCAGTATTTT
D gene: NA; clone size: NA; V gene: TRBV30; J gene: TRBJ1-2; CDR3 protein: CAWSLYYGYTF; CDR3 DNA: TGTGCCTGGAGTCTCTACTATGGCTACACCTTC
D gene: NA; clone size: NA; V gene: TRBV25-1; J gene: TRBJ1-1; CDR3 protein: CASSGRGNTEAFF; CDR3 DNA: TGTGCCAGCAGTGGTCGAGGAAACACTGAAGCTTTCTTT
D gene: NA; clone size: NA; V gene: TRBV30; J gene: TRBJ1-1; CDR3 protein: CAWRGTGKKMNTEAFF; CDR3 DNA: TGTGCCTGGAGAGGAACAGGGAAAAAAATGAACACTGAAGCTTTCTTT
D gene: NA; clone size: NA; V gene: TRBV7-6; J gene: TRBJ2-1; CDR3 protein: CASSSLENNEQFF; CDR3 DNA: TGTGCCAGCAGCTCTCTCGAGAACAATGAGCAGTTCTTC
D gene: NA; clone size: NA; V gene: TRBV27; J gene: TRBJ2-2; CDR3 protein: CASTKRGVSGGELFF; CDR3 DNA: TGTGCCAGCACCAAAAGGGGCGTGTCGGGCGGGGAGCTGTTTTTT
D gene: NA; clone size: NA; V gene: TRBV7-2; J gene: TRBJ1-2; CDR3 protein: CASSLCQGDCGYTF; CDR3 DNA: TGTGCCAGCAGCTTATGTCAGGGCGACTGTGGCTACACCTTC
D gene: TRBD2; clone size: NA; V gene: TRBV11-2; J gene: TRBJ2-2; CDR3 protein: CASSISGRARTGELFF; CDR3 DNA: TGTGCCAGCAGCATTAGCGGGAGGGCAAGGACCGGGGAGCTGTTTTTT
D gene: NA; clone size: NA; V gene: TRBV27; J gene: TRBJ2-3; CDR3 protein: CASSLSADTDTQYF; CDR3 DNA: TGTGCCAGCAGTTTATCGGCAGACACAGATACGCAGTATTTT
D gene: TRBD2; clone size: NA; V gene: TRBV4-3; J gene: TRBJ2-1; CDR3 protein: CASSQVVASGAANEQFF; CDR3 DNA: TGCGCCAGCAGCCAAGTCGTAGCTAGCGGGGCCGCCAATGAGCAGTTCTTC
D gene: TRBD2; clone size: few; V gene: TRBV28; J gene: TRBJ2-3; CDR3 protein: CASSERESGTDTQYF; CDR3 DNA: TGTGCCAGCAGTGAGCGGGAGTCGGGCACAGATACGCAGTATTTT
D gene: NA; clone size: NA; V gene: TRBV19; J gene: TRBJ2-7; CDR3 protein: CASGSQGAYEQYF; CDR3 DNA: TGTGCCAGTGGTAGCCAGGGTGCCTACGAGCAGTACTTC
D gene: NA; clone size: few; V gene: TRBV30; J gene: TRBJ1-1; CDR3 protein: CAWSYVYTEAFF; CDR3 DNA: TGTGCCTGGAGTTATGTTTACACTGAAGCTTTCTTT
D gene: NA; clone size: NA; V gene: TRBV18; J gene: TRBJ1-1; CDR3 protein: CASSSIQGLNTEAFF; CDR3 DNA: TGTGCCAGCTCATCGATTCAGGGGTTGAACACTGAAGCTTTCTTT
D gene: NA; clone size: NA; V gene: TRBV5-5; J gene: TRBJ1-5; CDR3 protein: CASSSDRYQPQHF; CDR3 DNA: TGTGCCAGCAGCTCCGACAGATATCAGCCCCAGCATTTT
D gene: NA; clone size: NA; V gene: TRBV11-2; J gene: TRBJ2-2; CDR3 protein: CASSYRFANTGELFF; CDR3 DNA: TGTGCCAGCAGCTACAGGTTCGCGAACACCGGGGAGCTGTTTTTT
D gene: TRBD2; clone size: NA; V gene: TRBV9; J gene: TRBJ2-7; CDR3 protein: CASSQESGSQGEQYF; CDR3 DNA: TGTGCCAGCAGCCAAGAAAGCGGGAGTCAGGGCGAGCAGTACTTC
D gene: TRBD1; clone size: NA; V gene: TRBV7-9; J gene: TRBJ2-5; CDR3 protein: CASSSTGSWRETQYF; CDR3 DNA: TGTGCCAGCAGCTCGACAGGGTCGTGGCGCGAGACCCAGTACTTC
D gene: TRBD2; clone size: NA; V gene: TRBV2; J gene: TRBJ2-4; CDR3 protein: CASNSGGRSNIQYF; CDR3 DNA: TGTGCCAGCAACTCGGGGGGACGTTCAAACATTCAGTACTTC
D gene: NA; clone size: NA; V gene: TRBV19; J gene: TRBJ2-3; CDR3 protein: CASKPDGGTHTDTQYF; CDR3 DNA: TGTGCCAGTAAACCCGACGGGGGAACCCACACAGATACGCAGTATTTT
D gene: NA; clone size: NA; V gene: TRBV25-1; J gene: TRBJ2-5; CDR3 protein: CASSDRTTLQETQYF; CDR3 DNA: TGTGCCAGCAGTGACCGGACTACCCTCCAAGAGACCCAGTACTTC
D gene: TRBD1; clone size: NA; V gene: TRBV6-4; J gene: TRBJ2-1; CDR3 protein: CASSASTGEVYNEQFF; CDR3 DNA: TGTGCCAGCAGTGCTTCTACAGGGGAAGTCTACAATGAGCAGTTCTTC
D gene: TRBD1; clone size: NA; V gene: TRBV18; J gene: TRBJ1-4; CDR3 protein: CASSPTGAEKLFF; CDR3 DNA: TGTGCCAGCTCACCGACAGGGGCTGAAAAACTGTTTTTT
D gene: TRBD2; clone size: NA; V gene: TRBV7-3; J gene: TRBJ2-3; CDR3 protein: CASSLWASGLTDTQYF; CDR3 DNA: TGTGCCAGCAGCTTATGGGCTAGCGGGCTCACAGATACGCAGTATTTT
D gene: TRBD2; clone size: once; V gene: TRBV7-2; J gene: TRBJ2-3; CDR3 protein: CASSPRPWEGLYTDTQYF; CDR3 DNA: TGTGCCAGCAGCCCTAGACCCTGGGAGGGACTATACACAGATACGCAGTATTTT
D gene: NA; clone size: NA; V gene: TRBV4-3; J gene: TRBJ2-1; CDR3 protein: CASSLRRGNEQFF; CDR3 DNA: TGCGCCAGCAGCCTCCGAAGGGGGAATGAGCAGTTCTTC
D gene: NA; clone size: NA; V gene: TRBV7-9; J gene: TRBJ2-2; CDR3 protein: CASSRELNTGELFF; CDR3 DNA: TGTGCCAGCTCCCGGGAATTGAACACCGGGGAGCTGTTTTTT
D gene: TRBD2; clone size: NA; V gene: TRBV7-2; J gene: TRBJ2-7; CDR3 protein: CASSPGTSGPQYF; CDR3 DNA: TGTGCCAGCAGCCCCGGGACTAGCGGGCCACAGTACTTC
D gene: TRBD2; clone size: NA; V gene: TRBV9; J gene: TRBJ2-2; CDR3 protein: CASSVGVGTSSFTGELFF; CDR3 DNA: TGTGCCAGCAGCGTAGGGGTAGGGACTAGCTCTTTCACCGGGGAGCTGTTTTTT
D gene: TRBD1; clone size: once; V gene: TRBV2; J gene: TRBJ1-4; CDR3 protein: CASSDFRTGGRKLFF; CDR3 DNA: TGTGCCAGCAGTGACTTTCGGACAGGGGGGCGAAAACTGTTTTTT
D gene: NA; clone size: NA; V gene: TRBV25-1; J gene: TRBJ2-5; CDR3 protein: CASSDRSRETQYF; CDR3 DNA: TGTGCCAGCAGTGACAGGTCCAGAGAGACCCAGTACTTC
D gene: TRBD1; clone size: NA; V gene: TRBV7-2; J gene: TRBJ1-5; CDR3 protein: CASSTSDRGRQPQHF; CDR3 DNA: TGTGCCAGCAGCACGTCAGACAGGGGTAGACAGCCCCAGCATTTT
D gene: TRBD1; clone size: NA; V gene: TRBV18; J gene: TRBJ1-4; CDR3 protein: CASSPQGAINEKLFF; CDR3 DNA: TGTGCCAGCTCACCACAGGGGGCGATAAATGAAAAACTGTTTTTT
D gene: NA; clone size: NA; V gene: TRBV28; J gene: TRBJ1-3; CDR3 protein: CATWANTIYF; CDR3 DNA: TGTGCCACCTGGGCCAACACCATATATTTT